This T cell receptor (beta chain) originates from a study of blood T cells in healthy people across ages. Together with a sample-barcoded 5' primer, a J-beta primer mix was included in a second PCR lasting about 7 to 12 cycles. Tags on each cDNA molecule came from a template-switch adaptor with 12 random nucleotides. TCRdb fed the 5' RACE reads into MiXCR, producing one record per CDR3 protein. The sample shows about 970,000 distinct CDR3 sequences, just over 50% of them seen only once. Drawn from each donor were around 10 milliliters of peripheral blood. Points from the study as a whole: Diversity was estimated from one million T cells, and these estimates were considered underestimates.

To note about this clonotype: Its antigen is unidentified.

This TCR derives from a woman aged 60-75 years in good health. Sequenced: blood.

The CDR3 DNA follows: TGCAGTGCTATCCAGGACAGGGTTGATTCACCCCTCCACTTT. Translation: CSAIQDRVDSPLHF. V and J are TRBV20-1 and TRBJ1-6; TRBD1 matches at 8 bases. This CDR3 contains 14 residues. Germline-derived CDR1 and CDR2 are DFQATT and SNEGSKA (reference sequence). Trimming at V came to 4 bases and at J to 8 bases, leaving 7 bases not matched to a gene.